The clone carrying this TCR beta chain occurred a few times. Its matching antigen is unknown. This beta chain was picked up by a library intended for alpha chains and is off target, so its count carries little meaning. This entry is derived from a study of spatial heterogeneity in lung cancer. Whole-study findings and limits: One measure, the expanded intratumoral alpha and beta TCR count, tracked tumor mutation counts.

Time point noted: sample taken at primary tumor resection. The CDR3 is 11 residues long. The V end was cut by 5 bases, the J end by 10 bases, with 11 bases between. Per germline, CDR1 LGHDT and CDR2 YNNKEL (reference sequence). Unique molecular identifiers, one per molecule, were present on every TCR cDNA molecule. TCRdb reanalysed the 5' RACE reads using MiXCR and keeps one entry per CDR3 protein. Of 1,500 or so distinct CDR3 sequences detected, approximately 13% appear once; the ten largest clones hold around 18%. The sequence was obtained from a female donor with early-stage non-small cell lung cancer. This rearrangement joins TRBV3-1 to TRBJ1-1; D gene unclear. Sequencing used lung tumor tissue, obtained at surgery. The CDR3 DNA reads as TGTGCCAGCAGCAAAGGAAGGAGAGCTTTCTTT. This translates into CASSKGRRAFF.